The 15 T cell receptor beta chains presented below share a single source sample, sequenced in a study of HIV-infected patients and healthy controls. Around 0.5 ug RNA was reverse transcribed with alpha and beta constant-region primers. Each of the alpha and beta chains got its own library through chain-specific third strand synthesis with indices. TCRdb called the 5' RACE reads again in MiXCR, with one record for every CDR3 protein. The data contain approximately 25,000 distinct CDR3 sequences, 8% to 10% of them singletons. All unsorted peripheral T cells were captured because whole blood was used without fractionation. The sample consisted of blood. All receptors derive from an adult in good health.

This clonotype was seen repeatedly, ten times or more. The genes are TRBV28 and TRBJ1-5; no clear D. Germline values: CDR1 MDHEN, CDR2 SYDVKM. The CDR3 contains 13 residues. Trimming shortened V by 7 bases and J by 4 bases, and 11 bases separated the two germline ends. As DNA, the CDR3 is TGTGCCAGCAACACCCTAAATAATCAGCCCCAGCATTTT. Translation: CASNTLNNQPQHF. Full variable domain (outside the CDR3, taken from reference TRBV28 and TRBJ1-5): DVKVTQSSRYLVKRTGEKVFLECVQDMDHENMFWYRQDPGLGLRLIYFSYDVKMKEKGDIPEGYSVSREKKERFSLILESASTNQTSMYLCASNTLNNQPQHFGDGTRLSIL.

This clonotype came up many times. The chain uses TRBV6-1 and TRBJ2-7; 9 nucleotides match TRBD1. Germline CDR1 MNHNS, CDR2 SASEGT. The CDR3 has 16 amino acids. J was trimmed by 4 bases and V by 1 base; bases with no gene match: 8. Here the CDR3 reads CASSEGWTGDGYEQYF. The DNA for the CDR3 is TGTGCCAGCAGTGAAGGATGGACAGGGGACGGGTACGAGCAGTACTTC.

This clonotype was detected many times. V and J are TRBV6-6 and TRBJ1-1; TRBD1 is a possible D gene (6 bases). Germline V gene sequence: CDR1 MNHNY, CDR2 SVGAGI (reference sequence). The CDR3 sequence is 13 residues long. Trimming left V 2 bases short and J 7 bases short, with 11 bases between. CDR3 nucleotides: TGTGCCAGCAGTTACACCAGGGGTAATGAAGCTTTCTTT. Amino acid sequence: CASSYTRGNEAFF.

This clonotype was seen repeatedly, ten times or more. CDR3 loop: CASSSGGSYEQYF. As DNA, the CDR3 is TGTGCCAGCAGCTCAGGGGGATCCTACGAGCAGTACTTC. This sequence joins TRBV12-3 or TRBV12-4 and TRBJ2-7; 7 bases align to TRBD1. CDR3 size: 13 residues. Trimming at V came to 6 bases and at J to 1 base, leaving 3 bases not matched to a gene.

This clonotype was seen ten or more times. This CDR3 reads CASSRTGATDTQYF. The CDR3 DNA reads TGTGCCAGCTCCAGGACAGGGGCCACAGATACGCAGTATTTT. The chain couples TRBV11-3 to TRBJ2-3, with 9 bases that match TRBD1. V shed 8 bases, J shed 2 bases, and the junction held 5 bases outside the gene matches. Germline-derived CDR1 and CDR2 are SGHNT and YENEEA. The CDR3 loop spans 14 amino acids.

Many counts were recorded for this clonotype. The chain combines TRBV25-1 with TRBJ2-1; TRBD1 is a possible D gene (6 bases). Germline CDR1 and CDR2: MGHDK and SYGVNS. V dropped 7 bases and J dropped 2 bases, with 9 bases sitting between them. This CDR3 spans 13 amino acids. The chain's CDR3 is CASTDRAYNEQFF. The CDR3 nucleotides read TGTGCCAGCACGGACAGAGCCTACAATGAGCAGTTCTTC.

This clonotype has a count of ten or more. In nucleotides, the CDR3 is TGTGCCAGCTCACCTGACGGGGCGGATACGCAGTATTTT. Its translation is CASSPDGADTQYF. This rearrangement joins TRBV18 to TRBJ2-3, with D perhaps assigned TRBD1 or TRBD2 (5 bases each). V was clipped by 3 bases and J by 6 bases, with 10 bases between them. The CDR3 sequence is 13 residues long. The germline CDR1 and CDR2 sequences are KGHSH and LQKENI.

This clonotype was recorded once. This chain joins TRBV14 and TRBJ2-3; 7 positions agree with TRBD1. Germline V gene sequence: CDR1 SGHDN, CDR2 FVKESK. With 2 bases clipped from V and 3 bases from J, the junction kept 5 bases outside the gene matches. The CDR3 is made up of 15 amino acids. The CDR3 DNA is TGTGCCAGCAGCCAATTGACAGGGCTAACAGATACGCAGTATTTT. Residues: CASSQLTGLTDTQYF. The whole variable domain, filled in from reference TRBV14 and TRBJ2-3, reads EAGVTQFPSHSVIEKGQTVTLRCDPISGHDNLYWYRRVMGKEIKFLLHFVKESKQDESGMPNNRFLAERTGGTYSTLKVQPAELEDSGVYFCASSQLTGLTDTQYFGPGTRLTVL.

The rearrangement uses TRBV20-1 and TRBJ2-5; tentative D call: TRBD2 (6 bases). Per the germline V gene, CDR1 is DFQATT and CDR2 is SNEGSKA (reference sequence). CDR3 length: 16 residues. V lost 0 bases to trimming and J lost 2 bases, with 16 bases between them. The CDR3 reads CSARDMGRGVQETQYF. The CDR3 nucleotides are TGCAGTGCTAGAGATATGGGGCGGGGTGTTCAAGAGACCCAGTACTTC.

By sample fraction, this clonotype is medium-sized. The V call is TRBV28, the J call TRBJ2-1; TRBD2 might be the D (6 bases). This CDR3 is 15 amino acids long. Trimming shortened V by 6 bases and J by 0 bases, and 12 bases separated the two germline ends. Looked up from germline, CDR1 is MDHEN and CDR2 is SYDVKM. CDR3 nucleotides: TGTGCCAGCAGGACACGGGGGACCTCCTACAATGAGCAGTTCTTC. This sequence encodes CASRTRGTSYNEQFF.

There are many counts of this clonotype. The chain joins TRBV12-3 or TRBV12-4 to TRBJ1-6; a possible D gene is TRBD1 (6 bases). This CDR3 has 12 amino acids. V dropped 4 bases and J dropped 16 bases, with 14 bases sitting between them. Here the CDR3 reads CASSSSTGRLHF. The DNA for the CDR3 is TGTGCCAGCAGTTCCTCGACAGGTAGACTCCACTTT.

The gene calls are TRBV27 and TRBJ1-1; the D is unclear. Germline lookup yields CDR1 MNHEY and CDR2 SMNVEV (reference sequence). The CDR3 extends over 16 amino acids. V was trimmed by 5 bases and J by 3 bases, leaving 19 bases between them. The CDR3 is CASSPRSTTEDTEAFF. In DNA, the CDR3 is TGTGCCAGCAGTCCAAGGTCCACAACAGAGGACACTGAAGCTTTCTTT.

This clonotype was seen ten or more times. V usage is TRBV27 and J usage is TRBJ1-1; tentative D call: TRBD1 (5 bases). Trimming took 4 bases from V and 3 from J, leaving 15 bases between them. The germline CDR1 and CDR2 sequences are MNHEY and SMNVEV (reference sequence). This CDR3 is 15 amino acids long. CDR3 bases: TGTGCCAGCAGTTCACGCCCCGTGGGGGACACTGAAGCTTTCTTT. Protein product: CASSSRPVGDTEAFF.

This clonotype turned up a few times. The V gene is TRBV5-4, the J gene TRBJ2-1; D might be TRBD1 (6 bases). Looked up from germline, CDR1 is SGHNT and CDR2 is YYREEE (reference sequence). This CDR3 spans 12 amino acids. Between the trimmed V and J ends, which lost 0 bases and 10 bases, there was a span of 8 bases. In DNA, the CDR3 is TGTGCCAGCAGCTTGGTACAGGGCGAGCAGTTCTTC. This translates into CASSLVQGEQFF.

This clonotype has at least ten counts. The rearrangement joins TRBV28 to TRBJ2-5, with D possibly being TRBD1 or TRBD2 (5 bases each). This CDR3 is built from 15 residues. The germline V gene has CDR1 MDHEN and CDR2 SYDVKM. Deletions cut 0 bases from V and 5 bases from J, with 13 bases between. The CDR3 DNA follows: TGTGCCAGCAGTTTATGGGGACCGGAAAGGGAGACCCAGTACTTC. Its protein is CASSLWGPERETQYF.